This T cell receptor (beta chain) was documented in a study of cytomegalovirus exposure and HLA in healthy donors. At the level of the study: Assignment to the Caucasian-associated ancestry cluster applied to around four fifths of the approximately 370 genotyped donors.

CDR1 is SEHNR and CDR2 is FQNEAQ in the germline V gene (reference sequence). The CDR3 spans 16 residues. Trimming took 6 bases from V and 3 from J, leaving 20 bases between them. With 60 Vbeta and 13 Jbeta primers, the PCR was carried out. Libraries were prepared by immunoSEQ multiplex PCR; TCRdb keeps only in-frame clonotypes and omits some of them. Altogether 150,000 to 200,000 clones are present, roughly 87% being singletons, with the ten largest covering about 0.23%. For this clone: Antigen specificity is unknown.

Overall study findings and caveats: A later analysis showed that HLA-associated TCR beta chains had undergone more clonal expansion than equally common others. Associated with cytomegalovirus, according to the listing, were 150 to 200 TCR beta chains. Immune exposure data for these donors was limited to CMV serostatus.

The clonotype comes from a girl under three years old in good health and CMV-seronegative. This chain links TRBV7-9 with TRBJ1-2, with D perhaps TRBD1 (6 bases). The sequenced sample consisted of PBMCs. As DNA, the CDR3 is TGTGCCAGCAGTCCAGGGGCTGGAATTTCGCACTATGGCTACACCTTC. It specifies CASSPGAGISHYGYTF.